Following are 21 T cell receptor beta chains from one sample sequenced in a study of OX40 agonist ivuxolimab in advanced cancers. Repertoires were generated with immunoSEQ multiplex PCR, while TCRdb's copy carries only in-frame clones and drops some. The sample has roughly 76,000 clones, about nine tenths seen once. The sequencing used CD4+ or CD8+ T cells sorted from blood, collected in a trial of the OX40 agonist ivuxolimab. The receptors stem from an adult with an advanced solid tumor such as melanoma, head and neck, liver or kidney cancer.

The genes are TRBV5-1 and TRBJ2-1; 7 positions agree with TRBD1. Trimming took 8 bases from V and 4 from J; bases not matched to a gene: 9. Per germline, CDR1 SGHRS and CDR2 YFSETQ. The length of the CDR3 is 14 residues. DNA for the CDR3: TGCGCCAGTAAACCCGGGACAGATTACAATGAGCAGTTCTTC. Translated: CASKPGTDYNEQFF.

This CDR3 is CASSVASGRASFICGTDTQYF. The CDR3 nucleotides are TGTGCCAGCAGCGTAGCTAGCGGGAGGGCCTCTTTCATTTGTGGCACAGATACGCAGTATTTT. The chain employs TRBV9 and TRBJ2-3, with TRBD2 matching 12 bases. Unmatched junction bases numbered 15, after V lost 0 bases and J lost 1 base. This CDR3 has 21 residues. The germline CDR1 and CDR2 sequences are SGDLS and YYNGEE.

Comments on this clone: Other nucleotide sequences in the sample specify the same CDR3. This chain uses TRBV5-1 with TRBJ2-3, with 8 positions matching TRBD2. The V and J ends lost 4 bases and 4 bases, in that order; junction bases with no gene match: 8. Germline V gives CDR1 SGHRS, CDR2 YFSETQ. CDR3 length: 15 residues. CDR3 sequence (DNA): TGCGCCAGCAGCCTGGACAGCGGGAGCGCAGATACGCAGTATTTT. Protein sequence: CASSLDSGSADTQYF.

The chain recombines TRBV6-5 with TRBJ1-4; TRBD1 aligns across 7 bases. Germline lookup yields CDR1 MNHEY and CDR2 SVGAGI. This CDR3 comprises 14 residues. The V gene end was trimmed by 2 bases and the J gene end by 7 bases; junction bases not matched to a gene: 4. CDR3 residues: CASSYKQGIEKLFF. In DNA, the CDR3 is TGTGCCAGCAGTTACAAACAGGGGATTGAAAAACTGTTTTTT.

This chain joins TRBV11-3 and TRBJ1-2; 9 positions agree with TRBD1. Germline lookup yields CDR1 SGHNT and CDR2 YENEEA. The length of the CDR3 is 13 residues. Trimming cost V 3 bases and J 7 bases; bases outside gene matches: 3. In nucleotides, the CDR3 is TGTGCCAGCAGCTTGGGACAGGGAGGTGGCTACACCTTC. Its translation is CASSLGQGGGYTF.

The DNA of the CDR3 is TGTGCCAGCAGCTTAGTCCAGGGGTCGTACAATGAGCAGTTCTTC. Protein: CASSLVQGSYNEQFF. The rearrangement uses TRBV11-3 and TRBJ2-1; weak D call: TRBD1 (6 bases). Between the trimmed V and J ends, which lost 1 base and 4 bases, there was a span of 11 bases. This CDR3 has 15 amino acids. Germline V gene data show CDR1 as SGHNT and CDR2 as YENEEA.

The CDR3, as DNA: TGTGCCAGCAGGAAGACAACAACTAATGAAAAACTGTTTTTT. This encodes CASRKTTTNEKLFF. This sequence joins TRBV2 and TRBJ1-4; D call uncertain. The CDR3 has 14 residues. Germline V lookup: CDR1 SNHLY, CDR2 FYNNEI. V lost 6 bases and J 0 bases, leaving 8 bases between the germline ends.

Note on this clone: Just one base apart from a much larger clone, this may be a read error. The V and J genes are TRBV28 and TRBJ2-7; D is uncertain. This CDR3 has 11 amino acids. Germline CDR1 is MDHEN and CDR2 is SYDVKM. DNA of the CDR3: TGTGCCAGCAGACTTCACTCCGAGCGGTACTTC. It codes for CASRLHSERYF.

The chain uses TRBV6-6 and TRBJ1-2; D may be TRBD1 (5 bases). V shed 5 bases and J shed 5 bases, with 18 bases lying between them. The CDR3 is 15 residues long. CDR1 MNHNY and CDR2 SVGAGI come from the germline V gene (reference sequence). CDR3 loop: CASSTVLGAQYGYTF. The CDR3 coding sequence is TGTGCCAGCAGTACCGTGTTAGGGGCGCAATATGGCTACACCTTC.

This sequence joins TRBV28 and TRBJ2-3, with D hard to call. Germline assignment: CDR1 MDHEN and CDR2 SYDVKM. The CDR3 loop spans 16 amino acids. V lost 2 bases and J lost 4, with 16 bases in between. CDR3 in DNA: TGTGCCAGCAGTTTACCAGGTTTTGATCTGTCAGATACGCAGTATTTT. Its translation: CASSLPGFDLSDTQYF.

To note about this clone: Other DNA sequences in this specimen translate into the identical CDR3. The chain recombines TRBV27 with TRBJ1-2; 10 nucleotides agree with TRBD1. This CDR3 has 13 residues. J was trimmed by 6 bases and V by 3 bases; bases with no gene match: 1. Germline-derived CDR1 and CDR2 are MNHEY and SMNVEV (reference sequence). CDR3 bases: TGTGCCAGCAGTTTGACAGGGGGCGATGGCTACACCTTC. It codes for CASSLTGGDGYTF.

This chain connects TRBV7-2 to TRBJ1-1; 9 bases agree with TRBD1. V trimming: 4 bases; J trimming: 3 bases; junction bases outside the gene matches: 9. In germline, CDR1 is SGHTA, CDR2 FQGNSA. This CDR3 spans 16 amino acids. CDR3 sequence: CASSSTGTGFYTEAFF. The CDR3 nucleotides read TGTGCCAGCAGCTCGACCGGGACAGGGTTTTACACTGAAGCTTTCTTT.

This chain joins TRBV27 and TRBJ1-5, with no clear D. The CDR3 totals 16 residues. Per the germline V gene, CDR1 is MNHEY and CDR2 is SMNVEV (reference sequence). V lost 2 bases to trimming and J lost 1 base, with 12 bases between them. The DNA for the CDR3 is TGTGCCAGCAGTTTAGGACCCTCTTGGAGCAATCAGCCCCAGCATTTT. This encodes CASSLGPSWSNQPQHF.

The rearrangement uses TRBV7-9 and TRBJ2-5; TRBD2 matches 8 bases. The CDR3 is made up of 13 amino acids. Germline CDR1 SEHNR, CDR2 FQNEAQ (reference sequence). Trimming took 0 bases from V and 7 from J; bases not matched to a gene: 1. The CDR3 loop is CASSLAREGTQYF. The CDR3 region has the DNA TGTGCCAGCAGCTTAGCTCGGGAGGGGACCCAGTACTTC.

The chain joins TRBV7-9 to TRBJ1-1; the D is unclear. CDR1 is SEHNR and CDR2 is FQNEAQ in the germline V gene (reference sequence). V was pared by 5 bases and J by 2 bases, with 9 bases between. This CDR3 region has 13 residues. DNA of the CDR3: TGTGCCAGCAGCCTACATGGAAACACTGAAGCTTTCTTT. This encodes CASSLHGNTEAFF.

The CDR3 bases are TGTGCCAGCACCCTAGACTCTGGGGCCAACGTCCTGACTTTC. This sequence encodes CASTLDSGANVLTF. The chain carries TRBV7-8 and TRBJ2-6; no clear D gene. V was cut by 7 bases and J by 0 bases, with 7 bases left in between. The germline CDR1 and CDR2 sequences are SGHVS and FQNEAQ. The CDR3 sequence is 14 residues long.

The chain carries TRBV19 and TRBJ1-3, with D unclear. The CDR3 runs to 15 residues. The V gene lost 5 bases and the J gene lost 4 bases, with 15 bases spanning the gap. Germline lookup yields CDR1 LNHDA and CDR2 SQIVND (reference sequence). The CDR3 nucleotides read TGTGCCAGTAGTTTAACGGACCTGGCCGGAAACACCATATATTTT. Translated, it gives CASSLTDLAGNTIYF.

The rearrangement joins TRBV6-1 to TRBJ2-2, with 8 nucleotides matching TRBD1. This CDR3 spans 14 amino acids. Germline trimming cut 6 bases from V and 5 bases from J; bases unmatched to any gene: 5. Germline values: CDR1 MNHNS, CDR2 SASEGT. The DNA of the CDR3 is TGTGCCAGCAGGAGGGACAGGTTTACCGGGGAGCTGTTTTTT. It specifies CASRRDRFTGELFF.

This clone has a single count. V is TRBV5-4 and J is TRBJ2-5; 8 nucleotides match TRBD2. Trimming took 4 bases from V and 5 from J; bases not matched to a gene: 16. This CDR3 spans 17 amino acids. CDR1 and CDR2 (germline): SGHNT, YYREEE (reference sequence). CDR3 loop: CASSQRLVAGGSETQYF. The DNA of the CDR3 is TGTGCCAGCAGCCAAAGACTAGTGGCGGGAGGTTCGGAGACCCAGTACTTC.

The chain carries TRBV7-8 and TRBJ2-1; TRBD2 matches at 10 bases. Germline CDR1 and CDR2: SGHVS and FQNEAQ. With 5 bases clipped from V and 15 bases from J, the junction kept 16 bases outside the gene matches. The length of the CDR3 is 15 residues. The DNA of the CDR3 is TGTGCCAGCAGCACCCGACTAGCGGGTCCTCAATCGAGGTTCTTC. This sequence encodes CASSTRLAGPQSRFF.

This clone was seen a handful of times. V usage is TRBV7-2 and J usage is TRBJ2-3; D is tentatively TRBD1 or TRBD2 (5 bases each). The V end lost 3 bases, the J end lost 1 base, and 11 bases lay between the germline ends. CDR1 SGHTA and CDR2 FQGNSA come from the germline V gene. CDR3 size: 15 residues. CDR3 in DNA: TGTGCCAGCAGCTTCGGGACCTCCCGCACAGATACGCAGTATTTT. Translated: CASSFGTSRTDTQYF.